This T cell receptor beta chain was identified in a study of blood T cells in healthy people across ages. General study results and limits: Possibly confounding the expanded clonotype changes was the fact that donor CMV status was unknown.

In the case of this clonotype: Its antigen is still unknown.

CDR1 is SEHNR and CDR2 is FQNEAQ in the germline V gene (reference sequence). The V and J ends lost 5 bases and 7 bases, in that order; junction bases with no gene match: 7. The CDR3 consists of 13 residues. Healthy Caucasian individuals from Russia aged roughly 6 to 90 served as donors. Isolation yielded PBMCs, at least 6.5 million per sample, in every case. Every sample gave at least 5 micrograms of total RNA when it was extracted. For the second PCR, which ran for about 7 to 12 cycles, a sample-barcoded 5' primer and a J-beta primer mix were used. TCRdb reanalysed the 5' RACE reads using MiXCR and keeps one entry per CDR3 protein. The sample lists 1.8 million or so distinct CDR3 sequences, 30% to 40% occurring once.

The V and J genes are TRBV7-9 and TRBJ1-2; 7 nucleotides agree with TRBD1. The TCR sequence derives from a human donor in good health. Material for sequencing was blood. CDR3 sequence: CASSRDRDSGYTF. In DNA, the CDR3 is TGTGCCAGCAGCCGCGACAGGGACTCTGGCTACACCTTC.